This TCR beta chain was observed in a study of CD8 T cells in Susac syndrome. Reverse transcription of about 0.5 to 1 ug RNA used random hexamers. In TCRdb, the immunoSEQ multiplex PCR reads were re-called with MiXCR into one record per CDR3 protein. The sample records about 66,000 distinct CDR3 sequences, approximately 93% being singletons. The CDR3 runs 13 residues. With 1 base removed from V and 5 bases from J, the gap between germline ends came to 7 bases. Germline CDR1 reads SGHNT; CDR2 reads YYREEE (reference sequence). The rearrangement links TRBV5-4 to TRBJ2-1; D gene unclear. This receptor was obtained from a human donor with multiple sclerosis. The sequenced material came from CD8+ T cells from PBMCs. Written as DNA, the CDR3 is TGTGCCAGCAGCTTGTGGAATGACAATGAGCAGTTCTTC. Amino acids: CASSLWNDNEQFF.